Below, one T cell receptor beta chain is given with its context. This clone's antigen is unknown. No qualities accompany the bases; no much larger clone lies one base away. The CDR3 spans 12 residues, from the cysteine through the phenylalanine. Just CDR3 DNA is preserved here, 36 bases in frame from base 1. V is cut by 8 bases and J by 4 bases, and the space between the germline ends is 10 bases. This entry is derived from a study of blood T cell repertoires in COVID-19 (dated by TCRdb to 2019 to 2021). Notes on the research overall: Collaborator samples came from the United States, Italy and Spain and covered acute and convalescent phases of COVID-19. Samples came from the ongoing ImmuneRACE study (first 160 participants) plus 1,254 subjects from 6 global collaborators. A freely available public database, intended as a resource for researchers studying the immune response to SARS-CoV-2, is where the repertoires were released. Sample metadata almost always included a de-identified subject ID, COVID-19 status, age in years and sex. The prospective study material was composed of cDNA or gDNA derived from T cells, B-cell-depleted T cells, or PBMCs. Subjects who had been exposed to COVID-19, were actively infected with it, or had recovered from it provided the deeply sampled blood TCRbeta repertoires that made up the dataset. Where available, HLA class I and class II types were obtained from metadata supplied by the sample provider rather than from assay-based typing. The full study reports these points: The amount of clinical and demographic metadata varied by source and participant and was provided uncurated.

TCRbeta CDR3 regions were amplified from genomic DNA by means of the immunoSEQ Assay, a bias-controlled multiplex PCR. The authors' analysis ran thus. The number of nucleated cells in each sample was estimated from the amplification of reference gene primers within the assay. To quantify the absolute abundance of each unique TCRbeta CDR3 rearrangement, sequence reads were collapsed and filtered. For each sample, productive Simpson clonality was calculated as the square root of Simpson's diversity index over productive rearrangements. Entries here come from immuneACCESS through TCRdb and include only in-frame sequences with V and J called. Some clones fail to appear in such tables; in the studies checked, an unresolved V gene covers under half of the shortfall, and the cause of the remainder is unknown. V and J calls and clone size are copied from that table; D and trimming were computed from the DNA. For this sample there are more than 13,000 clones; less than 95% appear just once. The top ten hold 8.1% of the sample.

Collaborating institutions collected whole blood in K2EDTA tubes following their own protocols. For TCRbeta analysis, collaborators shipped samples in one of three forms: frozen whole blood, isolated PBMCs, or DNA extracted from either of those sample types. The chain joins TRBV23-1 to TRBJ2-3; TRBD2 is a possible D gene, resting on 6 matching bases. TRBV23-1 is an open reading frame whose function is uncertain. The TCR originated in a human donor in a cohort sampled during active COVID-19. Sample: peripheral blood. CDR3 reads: CASLRGSDTQYF. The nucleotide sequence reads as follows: TGCGCCAGCCTCCGGGGGTCAGATACGCAGTATTTT.